The present T cell receptor (beta chain) was sequenced within a study of OX40 agonist ivuxolimab in advanced cancers. TCRdb's table, derived via immunoSEQ multiplex PCR, lists solely in-frame clones and lacks some. The sample has 15,000 to 20,000 clones, 86% seen once. J gave up 5 bases and V 5 bases, and 7 bases lay outside the gene matches. The CDR3 extends over 15 amino acids. CDR1 and CDR2 from the germline V gene are MDHEN and SYDVKM. J is TRBJ2-7 and V is TRBV28; 12 positions agree with TRBD1. Sequenced material: CD4+ or CD8+ T cells sorted from blood, taken in a trial of the OX40 agonist ivuxolimab. The clonotype originates from an adult with an advanced solid tumor such as melanoma, head and neck, liver or kidney cancer. The CDR3 bases are TGTGCCAGCAGTCCTCGGGGGACAGGGGGCGACGAGCAGTACTTC. Its translation: CASSPRGTGGDEQYF.